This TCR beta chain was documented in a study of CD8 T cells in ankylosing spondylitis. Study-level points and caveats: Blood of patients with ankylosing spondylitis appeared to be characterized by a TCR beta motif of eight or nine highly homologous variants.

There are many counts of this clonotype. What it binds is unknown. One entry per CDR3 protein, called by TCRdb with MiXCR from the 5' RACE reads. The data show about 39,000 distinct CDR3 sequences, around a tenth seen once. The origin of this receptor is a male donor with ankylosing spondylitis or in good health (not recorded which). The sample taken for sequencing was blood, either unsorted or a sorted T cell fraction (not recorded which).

CDR3 sequence reads: CASGRVLGLAGVLGGGNEQFF. DNA of the CDR3: TGTGCCAGCGGCCGCGTCCTAGGACTAGCGGGAGTCTTGGGGGGGGGGAATGAGCAGTTCTTC. The rearrangement joins TRBV6-2 or TRBV6-3 to TRBJ2-1, with TRBD2 identical over 13 bases. The CDR3 has 21 residues. The trim removed 8 bases at V and 7 bases at J, leaving 26 bases unmatched. CDR1 MNHEY and CDR2 SVGEGT come from the germline V gene.